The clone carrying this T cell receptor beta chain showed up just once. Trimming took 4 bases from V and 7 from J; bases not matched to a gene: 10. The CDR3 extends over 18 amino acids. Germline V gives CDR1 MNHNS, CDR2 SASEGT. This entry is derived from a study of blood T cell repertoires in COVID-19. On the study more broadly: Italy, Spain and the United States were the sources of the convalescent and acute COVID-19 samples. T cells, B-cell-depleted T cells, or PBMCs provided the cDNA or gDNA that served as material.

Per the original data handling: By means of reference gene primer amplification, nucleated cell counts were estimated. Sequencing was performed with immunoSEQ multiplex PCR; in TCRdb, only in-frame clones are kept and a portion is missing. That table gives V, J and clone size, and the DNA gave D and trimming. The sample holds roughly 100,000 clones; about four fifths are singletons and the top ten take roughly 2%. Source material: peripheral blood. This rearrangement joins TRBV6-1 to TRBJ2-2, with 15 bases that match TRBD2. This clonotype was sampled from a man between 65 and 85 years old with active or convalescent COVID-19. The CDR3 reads CASSGTSGGAFHFGELFF. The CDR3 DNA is TGTGCCAGCAGTGGGACTAGCGGGGGGGCTTTTCATTTCGGGGAGCTGTTTTTT.